These 26 T cell receptor beta chains were sequenced from one sample in a study of regulatory T cells in long-lasting Graves disease. iRepertoire HTBI primers and Arm-PCR of CDR3 regions built TCR beta libraries. A single record per CDR3 protein comes from TCRdb applying MiXCR to the multiplex PCR reads. Among approximately 400,000 distinct CDR3 sequences listed, 15% were seen once. Time point in this sample: newly diagnosed GD, antithyroid drugs for less than 3 months. Generation of the TCR library employed RNA extracted from PBMCs. The sample was also linked to a second study, of T cells in Graves' hyperthyroidism and ophthalmopathy.

The sequenced sample was peripheral blood mononuclear cells (PBMCs), obtained at new diagnosis, from a patient treated with antithyroid drugs. Receptors originate from a woman between 40 and 50 years old with Graves disease.

On this clonotype itself: One end of the junction varies from germline; a read error may be responsible. The chain joins TRBV15 to TRBJ2-3, with D unresolved. Per the germline V gene, CDR1 is LNHNV and CDR2 is YYDKDF (reference sequence). The CDR3 has 15 residues. The CDR3 DNA is TGTGCCACCAGCAGAGGGCTGCCGGGCACAGATATGCAGTATTTT. Its translation is CATSRGLPGTDMQYF.

This clonotype was observed many times. V is TRBV11-3 and J is TRBJ2-1; D unclear. This CDR3 spans 14 amino acids. CDR1 and CDR2 (germline): SGHNT, YENEEA. Between the trimmed V and J ends, which lost 4 bases and 2 bases, there was a span of 9 bases. Here the CDR3 DNA reads TGTGCCAGCAGCTCCAATACACCCTACAATGAGCAGTTCTTC. Translation: CASSSNTPYNEQFF.

This clonotype was counted ten times or more. The chain uses TRBV12-3 or TRBV12-4 and TRBJ2-3, with D perhaps matching TRBD1 (6 bases). V was cut by 5 bases and J by 4 bases, with 13 bases left in between. The CDR3 contains 14 residues. CDR3 DNA: TGTGCCAGCAGTACAGGGTGGCACGCAGATACGCAGTATTTT. It codes for CASSTGWHADTQYF.

This clonotype occurred a few times. The chain joins TRBV6-1 to TRBJ2-2, with 7 nucleotides matching TRBD1. V was clipped by 8 bases and J by 1 base; unmatched bases: 7. CDR1 is MNHNS, CDR2 SASEGT, per germline. The CDR3 runs 15 residues. The chain's CDR3 is CASQTRTGNTGELFF. Written as DNA, the CDR3 is TGTGCCAGCCAGACCCGGACAGGGAACACCGGGGAGCTGTTTTTT.

This clonotype was found many times. The rearrangement links TRBV12-3 or TRBV12-4 to TRBJ2-6, with TRBD2 identical over 13 bases. J gave up 1 base and V 5 bases, and 2 bases lay outside the gene matches. CDR3 size: 17 residues. This CDR3 reads CASSGLAGVSGANVLTF. As DNA, the CDR3 is TGTGCCAGCAGTGGACTAGCGGGAGTGTCTGGGGCCAACGTCCTGACTTTC.

V and J are TRBV2 and TRBJ1-2; unclear D gene. Germline values: CDR1 SNHLY, CDR2 FYNNEI. V lost 6 bases to trimming and J lost 4 bases, with 15 bases between them. The CDR3 extends over 14 amino acids. CDR3 in DNA: TGTGCCAGCAGGCAGACCCCGGGCGGCTATGGCTACACCTTC. Translated, it gives CASRQTPGGYGYTF.

This clonotype was seen many times. The V call is TRBV13, the J call TRBJ2-3, with 9 bases fitting TRBD1. CDR3 size: 16 residues. The V gene's germline CDR1 is PRHDT and CDR2 FYEKMQ (reference sequence). J gave up 3 bases and V 5 bases, and 9 bases lay outside the gene matches. CDR3 loop: CASSAPGTGRTDTQYF. DNA of the CDR3: TGTGCCAGCAGCGCCCCCGGGACAGGGAGAACAGATACGCAGTATTTT.

The chain employs TRBV14 and TRBJ2-2; 8 positions match TRBD1. Germline V gene data show CDR1 as SGHDN and CDR2 as FVKESK. This CDR3 has 16 amino acids. V dropped 5 bases and J dropped 0; count of bases not matched to a gene: 5. The CDR3 here is CASSTYRGSNTGELFF. In DNA form, the CDR3 reads TGTGCCAGCAGCACATACAGGGGGTCGAACACCGGGGAGCTGTTTTTT.

This chain joins TRBV5-1 and TRBJ2-3; D unresolved. V was pared by 3 bases and J by 5 bases, with 13 bases between. The CDR3 sequence is 14 residues long. CDR1 and CDR2 (germline): SGHRS, YFSETQ. Here the CDR3 reads CASSSGFSRDTQYF. DNA for the CDR3: TGCGCCAGCAGCTCCGGATTTTCCAGAGATACGCAGTATTTT.

This clonotype was detected only a few times. The V call is TRBV20-1, the J call TRBJ2-1, with TRBD2 identical over 8 bases. This CDR3 region has 13 residues. Germline loops: CDR1 DFQATT, CDR2 SNEGSKA (reference sequence). V trimming: 5 bases; J trimming: 7 bases; junction bases outside the gene matches: 7. This CDR3 reads CSAYSGSRNEQFF. The CDR3 DNA reads as TGCAGTGCTTACAGCGGGAGTAGGAATGAGCAGTTCTTC.

In the case of this clonotype: At one of its ends the junction is not consistent with the germline gene, which may arise from a read error. The chain has TRBV29-1 and TRBJ2-1; the match to TRBD1 covers 8 bases. The CDR3 runs 14 residues. Germline assignment: CDR1 SQVTM and CDR2 ANQGSEA. CDR3 region: CSVARAGGWNGQFF. CDR3 nucleotide sequence: TGCAGCGTTGCAAGGGCAGGGGGCTGGAATGGGCAGTTCTTC.

This clonotype was recorded many times. The genes are TRBV18 and TRBJ2-1, with D perhaps TRBD2 (5 bases). Germline values: CDR1 KGHSH, CDR2 LQKENI. Trimming removed 6 bases from V and 0 bases from J, with 12 bases in between. The CDR3 length is 15 residues. CDR3 sequence (DNA): TGTGCCAGCTCCCTGACTACAAGCTCCTACAATGAGCAGTTCTTC. This encodes CASSLTTSSYNEQFF.

This clonotype was detected ten times or more. V gene TRBV27 combines with J gene TRBJ2-1, with 12 bases lining up with TRBD2. Germline V gene sequence: CDR1 MNHEY, CDR2 SMNVEV (reference sequence). J was trimmed by 7 bases and V by 2 bases; bases with no gene match: 3. The CDR3 length is 15 residues. CDR3 sequence reads: CASSLGTSGLNEQFF. In nucleotides, the CDR3 is TGTGCCAGCAGTTTAGGGACTAGCGGGCTGAATGAGCAGTTCTTC.

This clonotype appeared a few times. The chain recombines TRBV5-1 with TRBJ1-1; D remains unclear. CDR3 length equals 15 residues. Germline CDR1 SGHRS, CDR2 YFSETQ. The germline V and J ends were trimmed by 2 bases and 6 bases, with 17 bases remaining between them. CDR3 region: CASSLSSLGDAEAFF. The CDR3 DNA follows: TGCGCCAGCAGCTTAAGCAGTCTAGGTGACGCTGAAGCTTTCTTT. Filled out from reference TRBV5-1 and TRBJ1-1, the complete variable domain reads KAGVTQTPRYLIKTRGQQVTLSCSPISGHRSVSWYQQTPGQGLQFLFEYFSETQRNKGNFPGRFSGRQFSNSRSEMNVSTLELGDSALYLCASSLSSLGDAEAFFGQGTRLTVV.

Of note for this clonotype: Since a far larger clone is one base different, this is likely a read error. This chain uses TRBV11-2 with TRBJ2-3, with 7 positions matching TRBD2. The CDR3 extends over 17 amino acids. Germline loops: CDR1 SGHAT, CDR2 FQNNGV. The CDR3 nucleotides read TGTGCCTGCAGCTTAGCGGAGACTAGCATGTCTACAGATACGCAGTATTTT. Protein product: CACSLAETSMSTDTQYF.

The chain joins TRBV5-4 to TRBJ2-1; D call uncertain. V was cut by 2 bases and J by 8 bases, with 17 bases left in between. Germline V gene lookup returns CDR1 SGHNT and CDR2 YYREEE (reference sequence). The CDR3 is made up of 15 amino acids. The CDR3 protein is CASSFSVQNMHEQFF. DNA for the CDR3: TGTGCCAGCAGCTTTAGTGTACAGAATATGCATGAGCAGTTCTTC.

At least ten counts were recorded for this clonotype. The chain links TRBV7-3 to TRBJ2-1, with D possibly being TRBD1 or TRBD2 (5 bases each). From germline, CDR1 is SGHTA and CDR2 FQGTGA. The CDR3 has 17 residues. The V and J ends lost 0 bases and 1 base respectively, with 13 bases between them. CDR3 DNA: TGTGCCAGCAGCTTAACCGTGGGACCAATTTCCTACAATGAGCAGTTCTTC. Its translation: CASSLTVGPISYNEQFF.

The chain employs TRBV12-3 or TRBV12-4 and TRBJ2-3; 12 nucleotides agree with TRBD2. The J segment lost 5 bases and the V segment lost 5 bases, leaving 5 bases of the junction unmatched. This CDR3 contains 15 residues. CDR3 residues: CASSDLAGGGDTQYF. CDR3 bases: TGTGCCAGCAGTGACCTAGCGGGAGGGGGAGATACGCAGTATTTT.

The J gene is TRBJ2-1, the V gene TRBV10-3, with D unresolved. V was cut by 3 bases and J by 8 bases, with 14 bases left in between. CDR1 and CDR2 from the germline V gene are ENHRY and SYGVKD. The CDR3 has 14 residues. CDR3 loop: CAISEAPGDDEQFF. The DNA for the CDR3 is TGTGCCATCAGTGAAGCCCCCGGTGATGATGAGCAGTTCTTC.

This clonotype has a handful of counts. The chain carries TRBV7-9 and TRBJ2-1; perhaps D is TRBD1 or TRBD2 (6 bases each). From germline, CDR1 is SEHNR and CDR2 FQNEAQ (reference sequence). The ends were cut back, 5 bases at V and 9 bases at J, with 23 bases in the middle. This CDR3 has 16 amino acids. CDR3 nucleotides: TGTGCCAGCAGCCCCCGGTCGGGCCGGGGGCTTTCTGAGCAGTTCTTC. It codes for CASSPRSGRGLSEQFF. Complete variable domain (other parts from reference TRBV7-9 and TRBJ2-1): DTGVSQNPRHKITKRGQNVTFRCDPISEHNRLYWYRQTLGQGPEFLTYFQNEAQLEKSRLLSDRFSAERPKGSFSTLEIQRTEQGDSAMYLCASSPRSGRGLSEQFFGPGTRLTVL.

This clonotype came up many times. V and J are TRBV12-3 or TRBV12-4 and TRBJ2-1; 9 bases line up with TRBD2. This CDR3 is 15 amino acids long. The V segment lost 1 base and the J segment 10 bases; nucleotides outside the gene matches: 8. CDR3 protein: CASSLGNSGSEEQFF. In nucleotides, the CDR3 is TGTGCCAGCAGTTTAGGTAATAGCGGGAGTGAGGAGCAGTTCTTC.

There are many counts of this clonotype. This chain joins TRBV29-1 and TRBJ2-5; possibly TRBD1 for D (6 bases). CDR1 and CDR2 from the germline V gene are SQVTM and ANQGSEA. This CDR3 is built from 13 residues. V gave up 7 bases and J gave up 2 bases, with 14 bases separating them. The CDR3 is CSAAPGQQETQYF. The CDR3 DNA reads as TGCAGCGCCGCTCCCGGACAGCAAGAGACCCAGTACTTC.

With respect to this clonotype: A much larger clone lies one base from this, so it may be a read error. The chain is built from TRBV5-1 and TRBJ1-1; possible D gene TRBD1, 5 bases. The CDR3 spans 12 residues. In germline, CDR1 is SGHRS, CDR2 YFSETQ. CDR3 nucleotide sequence: TGCGCCAGCGGGACCGGCGACACTGAAGCTCTCTTT. This encodes CASGTGDTEALF. Filled out from reference TRBV5-1 and TRBJ1-1, the complete variable domain reads KAGVTQTPRYLIKTRGQQVTLSCSPISGHRSVSWYQQTPGQGLQFLFEYFSETQRNKGNFPGRFSGRQFSNSRSEMNVSTLELGDSALYLCASGTGDTEALFGQGTRLTVV.

The count of this clonotype is one. One base away lies a much larger clone, so this may be a sequencing read error. V usage is TRBV3-1 and J usage is TRBJ2-1, with 9 bases fitting TRBD2. Germline V lookup: CDR1 LGHDT, CDR2 YNNKEL (reference sequence). The CDR3 covers 16 residues. The CDR3 sequence: CACSPSEGGRVNEQFF. The CDR3 DNA reads TGTGCCTGCAGCCCCTCGGAAGGCGGGAGGGTCAATGAGCAGTTCTTC.

The rearrangement links TRBV28 to TRBJ2-1, with 8 bases matching TRBD2. In germline, CDR1 is MDHEN, CDR2 SYDVKM. V lost 0 bases and J lost 8; bases outside the gene matches: 9. The CDR3 covers 16 residues. This CDR3 reads CASSLWTGTRVYEQFF. CDR3 DNA sequence: TGTGCCAGCAGTTTATGGACCGGGACTAGAGTCTATGAGCAGTTCTTC.

The sample holds many counts of this clonotype. This chain connects TRBV20-1 to TRBJ2-1; D ambiguous. V was trimmed by 2 bases and J by 0 bases, leaving 11 bases between them. The CDR3 is 15 amino acids. Germline V gives CDR1 DFQATT, CDR2 SNEGSKA (reference sequence). CDR3 sequence: CSARQIQSSYNEQFF. The CDR3 DNA follows: TGCAGTGCTAGACAGATACAGAGCTCCTACAATGAGCAGTTCTTC.